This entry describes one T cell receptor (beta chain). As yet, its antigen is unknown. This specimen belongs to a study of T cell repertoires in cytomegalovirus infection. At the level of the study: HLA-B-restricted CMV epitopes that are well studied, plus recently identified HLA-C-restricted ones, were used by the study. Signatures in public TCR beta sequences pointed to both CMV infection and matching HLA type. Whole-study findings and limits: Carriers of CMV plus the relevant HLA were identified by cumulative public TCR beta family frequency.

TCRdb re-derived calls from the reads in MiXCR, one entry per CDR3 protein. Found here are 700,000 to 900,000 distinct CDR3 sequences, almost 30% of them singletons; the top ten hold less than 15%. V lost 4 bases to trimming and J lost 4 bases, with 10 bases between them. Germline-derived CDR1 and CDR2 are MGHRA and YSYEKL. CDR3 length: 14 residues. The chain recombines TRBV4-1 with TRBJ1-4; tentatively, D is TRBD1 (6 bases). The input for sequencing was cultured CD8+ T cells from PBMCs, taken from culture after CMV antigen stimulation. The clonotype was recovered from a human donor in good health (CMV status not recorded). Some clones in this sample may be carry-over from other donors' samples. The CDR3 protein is CASSLGTINEKLFF. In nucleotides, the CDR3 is TGCGCCAGCAGCCTCGGGACAATTAATGAAAAACTGTTTTTT.